This T cell receptor (beta chain) stems from a study of blood T cell repertoires in COVID-19. The CDR3 is made up of 14 amino acids. V was cut by 2 bases and J by 7 bases, with 15 bases left in between. Per the germline V gene, CDR1 is SGHTA and CDR2 is FQGNSA. Profiling relied on immunoSEQ multiplex PCR, and the TCRdb table lists in-frame clones only, not all of them. In the table there are about 170,000 clones, around four fifths of which are singletons. This chain connects TRBV7-2 to TRBJ2-7; D is perhaps TRBD1 (5 bases). This sequence was found in a middle-aged man who had recovered from COVID-19. Sequencing was carried out using peripheral blood. The CDR3 DNA is TGTGCCAGCAGCTTATTCAAGGGGAACTGGGAGCAGTACTTC. Protein product: CASSLFKGNWEQYF. The full variable domain, with the rest looked up from reference TRBV7-2 and TRBJ2-7, is GAGVSQSPSNKVTEKGKDVELRCDPISGHTALYWYRQSLGQGLEFLIYFQGNSAPDKSGLPSDRFSAERTGGSVSTLTIQRTQQEDSAVYLCASSLFKGNWEQYFGPGTRLTVT.